Detailed here is one TCR beta chain. These data come from a study of T cell changes during pregnancy in multiple sclerosis. CDR1 is SGDLS and CDR2 is YYNGEE in the germline V gene. The CDR3 contains 14 residues. Trimming shortened V by 10 bases and J by 9 bases, and 23 bases separated the two germline ends. The assay was immunoSEQ multiplex PCR, and TCRdb's table has in-frame clones only and misses some. The sample carries 15,000 to 20,000 clones, 86% recorded once. The gene calls are TRBV9 and TRBJ2-1; D is perhaps TRBD1 (5 bases). The source was CD8+ T cells from peripheral blood mononuclear cells, collected in the third trimester of pregnancy. The TCR comes from a female donor in good health, enrolled as a control in a pregnancy study. The CDR3 loop reads CASQGYHLGGEQFF. CDR3 in DNA: TGTGCCTCCCAGGGTTACCACCTTGGCGGTGAGCAGTTCTTC.